These 27 T cell receptor beta chains originate from one sample sequenced in a study of cytomegalovirus exposure and HLA in healthy donors. 60 Vbeta and 13 Jbeta primers were used in PCR. Sequencing used immunoSEQ multiplex PCR; TCRdb keeps in-frame clones, though not all of them. This sample has roughly 120,000 clones, with 76% found just once. Sequences were obtained from PBMCs. The receptors shown here come from a man aged 25-40 years in good health and CMV-seropositive.

V usage is TRBV7-9 and J usage is TRBJ1-1; a weak D match, TRBD1 (5 bases). The V gene's germline CDR1 is SEHNR and CDR2 FQNEAQ (reference sequence). Trimming shortened V by 4 bases and J by 1 base, and 10 bases separated the two germline ends. There are 14 residues in the CDR3. The CDR3 loop is CASSSRGANTEAFF. DNA for the CDR3: TGTGCCAGCAGCTCGCGTGGGGCGAACACTGAAGCTTTCTTT.

This clone was seen a few times. The chain is built from TRBV9 and TRBJ2-1; tentative D call: TRBD1 (6 bases). From germline, CDR1 is SGDLS and CDR2 YYNGEE. The CDR3 is 15 residues long. V shed 3 bases and J shed 8 bases, with 18 bases lying between them. The CDR3 bases are TGTGCCAGCAGCGGACCGGGACACCCGATGGATGAGCAGTTCTTC. Protein product: CASSGPGHPMDEQFF.

This clone has a single count. This chain joins TRBV28 and TRBJ2-5, with D hard to call. The CDR3 has 14 amino acids. Germline V lookup: CDR1 MDHEN, CDR2 SYDVKM. V gave up 1 base and J gave up 5 bases, with 11 bases separating them. The CDR3 nucleotides read TGTGCCAGCAGTTTATCCGACTCCGGGGAGACCCAGTACTTC. Residues: CASSLSDSGETQYF.

The V gene is TRBV28, the J gene TRBJ1-4; 7 bases are shared with TRBD1. The germline V gene has CDR1 MDHEN and CDR2 SYDVKM. CDR3 size: 12 residues. Germline trimming cut 5 bases from V and 8 bases from J; bases unmatched to any gene: 2. The CDR3 loop reads CASSDRAEKLFF. In DNA form, the CDR3 reads TGTGCCAGCAGTGACAGGGCGGAAAAACTGTTTTTT.

V usage is TRBV10-3 and J usage is TRBJ1-1, with 9 positions matching TRBD1. This CDR3 comprises 14 residues. J lost 4 bases, V lost 6 bases, and 6 bases had no gene match. The germline V gene encodes CDR1 ENHRY and CDR2 SYGVKD. DNA of the CDR3: TGTGCCATCAGGGGACAGGGACTAGGCACTGAAGCTTTCTTT. It encodes CAIRGQGLGTEAFF.

The chain couples TRBV16 to TRBJ2-2; 7 bases are a match to TRBD2. The CDR3 spans 14 residues. Trimming took 0 bases from V and 6 from J; bases not matched to a gene: 1. CDR1 and CDR2 from the germline V gene are KGHSY and FQNENV. The CDR3 DNA reads as TGTGCCAGCAGCCAATCCGCGGGGGCCGGGGAGCTGTTTTTT. Translating gives CASSQSAGAGELFF.

There are a few counts of this clone. The chain has TRBV4-3 and TRBJ2-7; no clear D. Looked up from germline, CDR1 is LGHNA and CDR2 is YSLEER. V was cut by 1 base and J by 7 bases, with 5 bases left in between. The CDR3 totals 11 residues. This chain's CDR3 is CASSQGQEQYF. The CDR3 DNA is TGCGCCAGCAGCCAAGGCCAGGAGCAGTACTTC.

DNA of the CDR3: TGTGCCAGCAGGGGGAGCGGAAATGAAAAACTGTTTTTT. This gives the protein CASRGSGNEKLFF. The V call is TRBV7-9, the J call TRBJ1-4, with D unclear. V was shortened by 6 bases and J by 5 bases, with 10 bases between the two germline ends. The CDR3 loop spans 13 amino acids. The germline CDR1 and CDR2 sequences are SEHNR and FQNEAQ (reference sequence).

The chain is built from TRBV5-1 and TRBJ2-5; D is undetermined. The J call may be in error: the DNA end matches TRBJ2-7 better. CDR3 length: 14 amino acids. The germline V gene encodes CDR1 SGHRS and CDR2 YFSETQ. The CDR3 loop reads CASSLDGSSYEQYF. The CDR3 bases are TGCGCCAGCAGCTTAGACGGTAGCTCCTACGAGCAGTACTTC.

This chain joins TRBV28 and TRBJ2-7; 8 bases align to TRBD1. The CDR3 is 15 residues long. Germline V gene data show CDR1 as MDHEN and CDR2 as SYDVKM. With 3 bases clipped from V and 6 bases from J, the junction kept 10 bases outside the gene matches. The CDR3: CASSFGLTGAREQYF. For the CDR3, the DNA is TGTGCCAGCAGTTTCGGGTTGACAGGGGCACGCGAGCAGTACTTC.

The DNA of the CDR3 is TGTGCCAGCAGCCCCCGACAGGGGGCCTACGAGCAGTACTTC. It encodes CASSPRQGAYEQYF. This sequence joins TRBV7-2 and TRBJ2-7, with 9 bases matching TRBD1. Looked up from germline, CDR1 is SGHTA and CDR2 is FQGNSA. V lost 5 bases and J lost 2; bases outside the gene matches: 4. CDR3 size: 14 residues.

This rearrangement joins TRBV28 to TRBJ1-1; D is uncertain. The V gene's germline CDR1 is MDHEN and CDR2 SYDVKM. The CDR3 contains 12 residues. V lost 5 bases and J 5 bases, leaving 9 bases between the germline ends. As DNA, the CDR3 is TGTGCCAGCAGTGTAGGGAGGACTGAAGCTTTCTTT. Translation: CASSVGRTEAFF.

CDR3 sequence (DNA): TGTGCCAGCAGTATACTACCGGGACAGGGGGCGAACGGCTACACCTTC. This gives the protein CASSILPGQGANGYTF. The V and J genes are TRBV28 and TRBJ1-2, with 12 positions matching TRBD1. V lost 5 bases and J lost 8; bases outside the gene matches: 12. Germline CDR1 is MDHEN and CDR2 is SYDVKM. The CDR3 loop spans 16 amino acids.

As regards this clone: At one of its ends the junction is not consistent with the germline gene, which may arise from a read error. J is TRBJ1-2 and V is TRBV6-5; 10 nucleotides match TRBD1. The CDR3 spans 15 residues. Germline V gene lookup returns CDR1 MNHEY and CDR2 SVGAGI. This CDR3 is CASSYDRGRGDGHTF. The CDR3 DNA sequence: TGTGCCAGCAGTTACGACAGGGGGCGGGGGGATGGCCACACCTTC.

The chain links TRBV7-2 to TRBJ2-2; D is undetermined. CDR1 and CDR2 (germline): SGHTA, FQGNSA. This CDR3 is built from 15 residues. V was clipped by 3 bases and J by 4 bases, with 12 bases between them. The CDR3 DNA follows: TGTGCCAGCAGCTTTACCGAATCGGGCACCGGGGAGCTGTTTTTT. This codes for CASSFTESGTGELFF.

V and J are TRBV29-1 and TRBJ2-7; TRBD1 is a possible D gene (6 bases). The CDR3 sequence is 13 residues long. Trimming left V 4 bases short and J 3 bases short, with 13 bases between. Germline assignment: CDR1 SQVTM and CDR2 ANQGSEA. Written as DNA, the CDR3 is TGCAGCGTTGGTGCGCAGGGGAACTACGAGCAGTACTTC. Translating gives CSVGAQGNYEQYF.

This rearrangement joins TRBV9 to TRBJ2-3; 11 nucleotides agree with TRBD1. Germline lookup yields CDR1 SGDLS and CDR2 YYNGEE. The junction had 7 bases not matched to a gene; V was cut back by 4 bases and J by 3 bases. This CDR3 has 16 amino acids. The CDR3, as DNA: TGTGCCAGCAGCACGGGACAGGGGGTCTGGACAGATACGCAGTATTTT. It translates to CASSTGQGVWTDTQYF.

This clone was detected only once. CDR3 bases: TGTGCCAGCAGCTTCGGTGGTGAGCAGTTCTTC. Translated: CASSFGGEQFF. The rearrangement uses TRBV5-8 and TRBJ2-1; D unresolved. This CDR3 has 11 amino acids. The V gene's germline CDR1 is SGHTS and CDR2 YDEGEE. The V and J ends lost 2 bases and 9 bases respectively, with 6 bases between them.

The DNA of the CDR3 is TGTGCCCGGTTTCGAGTGAGGTCTAATGAAAAACTGTTTTTT. Translated, it gives CARFRVRSNEKLFF. The chain employs TRBV7-6 and TRBJ1-4; no firm D call. CDR1 SGHVS and CDR2 FNYEAQ come from the germline V gene. The CDR3 length is 14 residues. V was trimmed by 11 bases and J by 3 bases, leaving 16 bases between them.

This rearrangement joins TRBV28 to TRBJ1-3; D not certain. Trimming took off 6 bases at V and 0 bases at J, with 24 bases between the two ends. The CDR3 runs 19 residues. CDR1 and CDR2 from the germline V gene are MDHEN and SYDVKM. The CDR3 region has the DNA TGTGCCAGCAGACAATTACGGTCAGCCCTCAGGAACTCTGGAAACACCATATATTTT. It yields the protein CASRQLRSALRNSGNTIYF.

The chain links TRBV10-2 to TRBJ2-7; tentatively, D is TRBD2 (6 bases). The CDR3 runs to 14 residues. Germline CDR1 and CDR2: WSHSY and SAAADI. Trimming took 10 bases from V and 5 from J, leaving 21 bases between them. The DNA for the CDR3 is TGCGCCACCAGGTACCCTGGGGGGTCGGACGAGCAGTACTTC. Translating gives CATRYPGGSDEQYF.

The chain carries TRBV7-2 and TRBJ2-3; 9 bases fit TRBD2. There are 16 residues in the CDR3. With 4 bases clipped from V and 6 bases from J, the junction kept 11 bases outside the gene matches. Germline V gives CDR1 SGHTA, CDR2 FQGNSA. The CDR3 reads CASSSRARGGADTQYF. The CDR3 DNA reads TGTGCCAGCAGCTCTCGCGCGCGGGGGGGCGCGGATACGCAGTATTTT.

This chain joins TRBV7-9 and TRBJ1-3; D uncertain. The germline V and J ends were trimmed by 6 bases and 4 bases, with 10 bases remaining between them. The germline gives CDR1 SEHNR, CDR2 FQNEAQ (reference sequence). The length of the CDR3 is 13 residues. The CDR3 DNA follows: TGTGCCAGCAGAAAAGCCGGGGGAAACACCATATATTTT. Its protein product is CASRKAGGNTIYF.

The CDR3 DNA reads TGCGCCAGCAGCTTGGATTATAAGTCCAGGGGACGGATCTCTGGAAACACCATATATTTT. It translates to CASSLDYKSRGRISGNTIYF. The rearrangement uses TRBV5-1 and TRBJ1-3; possibly TRBD1 for D (6 bases). The CDR3 covers 20 residues. Deletions cut 0 bases from V and 0 bases from J, with 22 bases between. Germline CDR1 reads SGHRS; CDR2 reads YFSETQ.

J is TRBJ1-6 and V is TRBV4-1, with D possibly matching TRBD1 (5 bases). CDR3 length equals 16 residues. Deletions cut 6 bases from V and 1 base from J, with 13 bases between. Germline V lookup: CDR1 MGHRA, CDR2 YSYEKL. CDR3 DNA sequence: TGCGCCAGCAGGCCGGGGGTGGGGTCCTATAATTCACCCCTCCACTTT. Its protein is CASRPGVGSYNSPLHF.

This chain links TRBV7-9 with TRBJ1-5, with 10 bases identical to TRBD1. V was clipped by 2 bases and J by 6 bases; unmatched bases: 4. Germline CDR1 SEHNR, CDR2 FQNEAQ (reference sequence). This CDR3 comprises 15 residues. CDR3 nucleotide sequence: TGTGCCAGCAGCTTATCCGGGACAGGGGTTCAGCCCCAGCATTTT. This encodes CASSLSGTGVQPQHF.

The chain uses TRBV5-1 and TRBJ1-4; no clear D. CDR3 length: 13 amino acids. CDR1 and CDR2 from the germline V gene are SGHRS and YFSETQ. V lost 5 bases and J lost 8, with 13 bases in between. The CDR3 is CASRVEGTEKLFF. CDR3 in DNA: TGCGCCAGCAGGGTCGAGGGCACAGAAAAACTGTTTTTT.